This T cell receptor beta chain is from a study of monozygotic twins with inflammatory bowel disease. Germline V lookup: CDR1 SGHRS, CDR2 YFSETQ. This CDR3 comprises 15 residues. Total RNA amounting to about 3,500 ng went into each TCR library. TCRdb reanalyzed the 5' RACE reads and collapses them to one entry per CDR3 protein, without DNA. This table lists about 210,000 distinct CDR3 sequences. The sample comprised blood. The TCR comes from a human donor with ulcerative colitis or Crohn's disease, or a healthy co-twin of an affected twin (not recorded which). This chain links TRBV5-1 with TRBJ2-5; the D gene TCRdb calls, TRBD1, cannot be checked with no DNA. The CDR3 spells CASNRDGQGKETQYF.